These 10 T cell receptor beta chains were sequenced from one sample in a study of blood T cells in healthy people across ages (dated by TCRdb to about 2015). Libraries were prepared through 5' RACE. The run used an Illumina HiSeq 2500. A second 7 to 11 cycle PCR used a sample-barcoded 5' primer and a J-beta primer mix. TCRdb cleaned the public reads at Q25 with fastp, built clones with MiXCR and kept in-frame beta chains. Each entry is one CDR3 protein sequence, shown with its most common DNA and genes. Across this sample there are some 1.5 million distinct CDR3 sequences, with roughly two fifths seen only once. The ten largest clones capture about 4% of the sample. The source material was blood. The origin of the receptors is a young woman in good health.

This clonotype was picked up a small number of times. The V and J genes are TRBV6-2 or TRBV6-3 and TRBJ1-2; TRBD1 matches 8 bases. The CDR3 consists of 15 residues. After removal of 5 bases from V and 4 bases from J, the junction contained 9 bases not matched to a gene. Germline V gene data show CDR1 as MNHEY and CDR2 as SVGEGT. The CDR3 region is CASSVWTGRIYGYTF. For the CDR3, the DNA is TGTGCCAGCAGTGTTTGGACAGGGAGAATCTATGGCTACACCTTC.

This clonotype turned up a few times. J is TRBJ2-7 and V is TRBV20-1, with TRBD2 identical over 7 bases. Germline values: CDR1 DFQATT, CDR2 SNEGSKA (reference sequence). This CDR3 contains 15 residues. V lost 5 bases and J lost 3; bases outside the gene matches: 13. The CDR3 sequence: CSAPDRSGKFYEQYF. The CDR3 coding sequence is TGCAGTGCTCCGGATCGGAGCGGGAAATTCTACGAGCAGTACTTC.

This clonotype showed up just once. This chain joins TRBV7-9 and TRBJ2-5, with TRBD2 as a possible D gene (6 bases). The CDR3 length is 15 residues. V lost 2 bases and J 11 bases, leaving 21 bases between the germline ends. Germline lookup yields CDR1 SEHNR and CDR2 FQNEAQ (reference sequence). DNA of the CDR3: TGTGCCAGCAGCTTATCCGGGAGTACCTACAATGAGCAGTACTTC. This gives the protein CASSLSGSTYNEQYF.

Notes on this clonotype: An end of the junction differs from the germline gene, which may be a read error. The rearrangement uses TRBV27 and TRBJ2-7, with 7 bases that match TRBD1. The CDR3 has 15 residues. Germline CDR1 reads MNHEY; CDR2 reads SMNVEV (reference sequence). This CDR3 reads CASSRYRGSSSEQYF. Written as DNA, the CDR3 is TGTGCCAGCAGTCGGTACAGGGGAAGCTCCTCCGAGCAGTACTTC.

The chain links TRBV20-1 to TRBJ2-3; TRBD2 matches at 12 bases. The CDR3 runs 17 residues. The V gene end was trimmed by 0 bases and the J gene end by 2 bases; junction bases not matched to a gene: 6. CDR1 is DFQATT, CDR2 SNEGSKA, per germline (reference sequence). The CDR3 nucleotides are TGCAGTGCTAGAGATAGACTAGCGGGAGCCTTCACAGATACGCAGTATTTT. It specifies CSARDRLAGAFTDTQYF.

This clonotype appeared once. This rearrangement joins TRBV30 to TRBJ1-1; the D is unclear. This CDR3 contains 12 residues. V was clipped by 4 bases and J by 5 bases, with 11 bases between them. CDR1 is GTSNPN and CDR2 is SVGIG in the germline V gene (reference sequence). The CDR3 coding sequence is TGTGCCTGGATCCAAGGGAGGACTGAAGCTTTCTTT. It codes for CAWIQGRTEAFF.

The CDR3 is CSAPSGQGYNEQFF. In DNA form, the CDR3 reads TGCAGTGCCCCCTCGGGACAGGGATACAATGAGCAGTTCTTC. The chain joins TRBV20-1 to TRBJ2-1; 9 bases agree with TRBD1. CDR3 length equals 14 residues. Germline CDR1 and CDR2: DFQATT and SNEGSKA (reference sequence). V was pared by 6 bases and J by 4 bases, with 7 bases of the junction left unmatched.

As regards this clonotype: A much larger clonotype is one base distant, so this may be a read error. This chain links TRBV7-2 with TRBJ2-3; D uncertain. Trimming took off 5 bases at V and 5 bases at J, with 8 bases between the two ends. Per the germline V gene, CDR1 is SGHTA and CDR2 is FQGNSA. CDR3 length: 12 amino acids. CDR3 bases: TGTGCCAGCAGCGCGTGGAGAGATACGCAGTATTTT. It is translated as CASSAWRDTQYF.

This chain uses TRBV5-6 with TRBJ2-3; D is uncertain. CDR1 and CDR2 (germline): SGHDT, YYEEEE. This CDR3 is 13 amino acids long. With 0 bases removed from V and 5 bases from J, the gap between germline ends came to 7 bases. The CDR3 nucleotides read TGTGCCAGCAGCTTGGGGAACCGAGATACGCAGTATTTT. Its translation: CASSLGNRDTQYF.

The CDR3 sequence is CASSIGDRVHSDTQYF. Here the CDR3 DNA reads TGTGCCAGCAGCATAGGAGACAGGGTCCATTCAGATACGCAGTATTTT. The chain carries TRBV5-6 and TRBJ2-3; the match to TRBD1 covers 7 bases. Germline CDR1 is SGHDT and CDR2 is YYEEEE. The junction had 12 bases not matched to a gene; V was cut back by 4 bases and J by 4 bases. The CDR3 loop spans 16 amino acids. The variable domain in full, completed from reference TRBV5-6 and TRBJ2-3, reads DAGVTQSPTHLIKTRGQQVTLRCSPKSGHDTVSWYQQALGQGPQFIFQYYEEEERQRGNFPDRFSGHQFPNYSSELNVNALLLGDSALYLCASSIGDRVHSDTQYFGPGTRLTVL.